This is a list of T cell receptor beta chains from one sample in a study of technical replicates of blood from a few donors. Libraries were prepared by immunoSEQ multiplex PCR; TCRdb keeps only in-frame clonotypes and omits some of them. Here the sample spans some 94,000 clones, about 95% being singletons. Sequencing was carried out using T cells isolated from PBMCs. These receptors all come from a human donor in good health. Both conserved end residues are part of each CDR3. The order of the fields is CDR3 protein, CDR3 DNA, D gene, V gene, clone size, J gene, CDR3 length. D genes are given only for firm matches. Only part of the rows carry a size: once, few, many, or a class if the clone is expanded.

CDR3 protein: CASKGRLFSETQYF
CDR3 DNA: TGCGCCAGCAAGGGGCGGCTCTTCTCCGAGACCCAGTACTTC
D gene: NA
V gene: TRBV5-1
clone size: NA
J gene: TRBJ2-5
CDR3 length: 14

CDR3 protein: CASDRDNYEQYF
CDR3 DNA: TGTGCCAGCGACCGGGACAACTACGAGCAGTACTTC
D gene: NA
V gene: TRBV2
clone size: NA
J gene: TRBJ2-7
CDR3 length: 12

CDR3 protein: CASSQRLAASTDTQYF
CDR3 DNA: TGCGCCAGCAGCCAACGACTAGCGGCTAGCACAGATACGCAGTATTTT
D gene: TRBD2
V gene: TRBV4-3
clone size: NA
J gene: TRBJ2-3
CDR3 length: 16

CDR3 protein: CASSLAESSYNEQFF
CDR3 DNA: TGTGCCAGCTCTCTAGCGGAGAGCTCCTACAATGAGCAGTTCTTC
D gene: TRBD2
V gene: TRBV18
clone size: NA
J gene: TRBJ2-1
CDR3 length: 15

CDR3 protein: CASSPAGVGHEQYF
CDR3 DNA: TGTGCCAGCAGTCCAGCGGGAGTCGGCCACGAGCAGTACTTC
D gene: TRBD2
V gene: TRBV6-1
clone size: NA
J gene: TRBJ2-7
CDR3 length: 14

CDR3 protein: CASSWDSSNQPQHF
CDR3 DNA: TGTGCCAGCAGTTGGGACAGTAGCAATCAGCCCCAGCATTTT
D gene: TRBD1
V gene: TRBV28
clone size: NA
J gene: TRBJ1-5
CDR3 length: 14

CDR3 protein: CASSLSKRNTEAFF
CDR3 DNA: TGTGCCAGCAGTTTATCGAAGAGAAACACTGAAGCTTTCTTT
D gene: NA
V gene: TRBV27
clone size: few
J gene: TRBJ1-1
CDR3 length: 14

CDR3 protein: CASSLEGQTSYEQYF
CDR3 DNA: TGTGCCAGCAGCTTAGAAGGACAGACTTCCTACGAGCAGTACTTC
D gene: NA
V gene: TRBV11-3
clone size: NA
J gene: TRBJ2-7
CDR3 length: 15

CDR3 protein: CARERDDYGYTF
CDR3 DNA: TGTGCCCGGGAAAGGGATGACTATGGCTACACCTTC
D gene: NA
V gene: TRBV30
clone size: NA
J gene: TRBJ1-2
CDR3 length: 12

CDR3 protein: CASSADYVGEQYF
CDR3 DNA: TGTGCCAGCAGTGCAGACTATGTGGGCGAGCAGTACTTC
D gene: NA
V gene: TRBV6-4
clone size: once
J gene: TRBJ2-7
CDR3 length: 13

CDR3 protein: CSTNSRGNSYNEQFF
CDR3 DNA: TGCAGCACCAACTCCAGGGGGAACTCCTACAATGAGCAGTTCTTC
D gene: TRBD1
V gene: TRBV29-1
clone size: NA
J gene: TRBJ2-1
CDR3 length: 15

CDR3 protein: CASRNTGTLYEQYF
CDR3 DNA: TGTGCCAGCAGGAATACAGGTACTCTCTACGAGCAGTACTTC
D gene: NA
V gene: TRBV6-1
clone size: NA
J gene: TRBJ2-7
CDR3 length: 14

CDR3 protein: CASNAVRSSYEQYF
CDR3 DNA: TGTGCCAGCAATGCGGTGCGTAGCTCCTACGAGCAGTACTTC
D gene: NA
V gene: TRBV6-1
clone size: NA
J gene: TRBJ2-7
CDR3 length: 14

CDR3 protein: CASSLAGGPQETQYF
CDR3 DNA: TGTGCCAGCAGCTTAGCGGGGGGCCCCCAGGAGACCCAGTACTTC
D gene: NA
V gene: TRBV11-3
clone size: once
J gene: TRBJ2-5
CDR3 length: 15

CDR3 protein: CASRTGTSTDTQYF
CDR3 DNA: TGCGCCAGTAGGACAGGGACTAGCACAGATACGCAGTATTTT
D gene: TRBD1
V gene: TRBV5-1
clone size: NA
J gene: TRBJ2-3
CDR3 length: 14

CDR3 protein: CASSEGDRDYEQYF
CDR3 DNA: TGTGCCAGCAGCGAAGGGGACAGGGACTACGAGCAGTACTTC
D gene: TRBD1
V gene: TRBV9
clone size: NA
J gene: TRBJ2-7
CDR3 length: 14

CDR3 protein: CASSQGHNNEKLFF
CDR3 DNA: TGTGCCAGCAGCCAGGGACATAATAATGAAAAACTGTTTTTT
D gene: NA
V gene: TRBV7-8
clone size: NA
J gene: TRBJ1-4
CDR3 length: 14

CDR3 protein: CASSPGTGAREQYF
CDR3 DNA: TGTGCCAGCAGTCCCGGGACAGGGGCGCGGGAGCAGTACTTC
D gene: TRBD1
V gene: TRBV28
clone size: once
J gene: TRBJ2-7
CDR3 length: 14

CDR3 protein: CASSTRAGGAYNEQFF
CDR3 DNA: TGTGCCAGTAGTACAAGAGCGGGAGGAGCCTACAATGAGCAGTTCTTC
D gene: TRBD2
V gene: TRBV19
clone size: NA
J gene: TRBJ2-1
CDR3 length: 16

CDR3 protein: CASSQKPQTSGRKTGELFF
CDR3 DNA: TGCGCCAGCAGCCAAAAACCTCAGACTAGCGGGAGGAAGACCGGGGAGCTGTTTTTT
D gene: TRBD2
V gene: TRBV4-1
clone size: NA
J gene: TRBJ2-2
CDR3 length: 19

CDR3 protein: CAWRQGGLRAFF
CDR3 DNA: TGTGCCTGGAGACAGGGGGGCCTAAGAGCTTTCTTT
D gene: TRBD1
V gene: TRBV30
clone size: NA
J gene: TRBJ1-1
CDR3 length: 12

CDR3 protein: CASSQDRDSKLFF
CDR3 DNA: TGCGCCAGCAGCCAGGACCGGGACAGCAAACTGTTTTTT
D gene: TRBD1
V gene: TRBV4-1
clone size: NA
J gene: TRBJ1-4
CDR3 length: 13

CDR3 protein: CASGFLEGRPGELFF
CDR3 DNA: TGTGCCAGCGGATTCTTGGAGGGGCGCCCCGGGGAGCTGTTTTTT
D gene: NA
V gene: TRBV2
clone size: once
J gene: TRBJ2-2
CDR3 length: 15